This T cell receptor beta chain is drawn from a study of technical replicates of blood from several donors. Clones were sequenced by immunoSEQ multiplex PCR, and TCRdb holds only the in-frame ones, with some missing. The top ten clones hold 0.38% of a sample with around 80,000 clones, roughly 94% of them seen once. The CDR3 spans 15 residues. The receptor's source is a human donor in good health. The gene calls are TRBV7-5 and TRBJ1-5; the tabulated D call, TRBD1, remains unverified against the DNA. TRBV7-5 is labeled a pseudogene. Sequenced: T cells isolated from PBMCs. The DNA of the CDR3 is TGTGCCAGAAGCTTAAGTGACAGGAACAATCAGCCCCAGCATTTT. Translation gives CARSLSDRNNQPQHF.